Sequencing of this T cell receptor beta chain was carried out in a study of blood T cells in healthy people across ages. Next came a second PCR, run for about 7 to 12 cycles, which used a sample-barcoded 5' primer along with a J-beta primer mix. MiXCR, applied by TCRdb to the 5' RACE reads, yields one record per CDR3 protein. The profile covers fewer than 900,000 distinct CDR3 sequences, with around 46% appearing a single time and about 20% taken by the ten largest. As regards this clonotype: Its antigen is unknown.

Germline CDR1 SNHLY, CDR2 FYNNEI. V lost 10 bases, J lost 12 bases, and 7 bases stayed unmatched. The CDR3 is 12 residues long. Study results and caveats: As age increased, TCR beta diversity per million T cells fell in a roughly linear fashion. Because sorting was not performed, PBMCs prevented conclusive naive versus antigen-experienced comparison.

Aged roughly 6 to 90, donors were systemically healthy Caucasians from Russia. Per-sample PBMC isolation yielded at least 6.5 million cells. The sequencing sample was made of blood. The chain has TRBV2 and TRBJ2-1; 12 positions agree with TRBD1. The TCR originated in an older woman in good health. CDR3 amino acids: CATGTGGSGQFF. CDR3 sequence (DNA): TGTGCCACCGGGACAGGGGGCTCTGGGCAGTTCTTC.